The rows below give T cell receptor beta chains drawn from one sample of a study of CD8 T cells in Susac syndrome. TCRdb redid the calling of the immunoSEQ multiplex PCR reads with MiXCR, one entry per CDR3 protein. The sample includes roughly 130,000 distinct CDR3 sequences, about 95% seen only once; the top ten take around 0.12%. The specimen was CD4+ T cells from PBMCs. Receptors were obtained from a human donor in good health. Both conserved end residues are part of each CDR3. The D gene is left open where the match is weak.

len	v_gene	d_gene	j_gene	CDR3aa	CDR3nt
15	TRBV7-9	.	TRBJ2-5	CASSLAGTAGETQYF	TGTGCCAGCAGCTTAGCCGGGACGGCGGGGGAGACCCAGTACTTC
13	TRBV20-1	.	TRBJ2-5	CSADRSLVETQYF	TGCAGTGCAGACAGGTCTCTGGTAGAGACCCAGTACTTC
17	TRBV6-1	.	TRBJ2-5	CASSVMSYLYNQETQYF	TGTGCCAGCAGTGTTATGTCGTATTTATATAACCAAGAGACCCAGTACTTC
14	TRBV29-1	TRBD2	TRBJ2-1	CSVEWGGYGDEQFF	TGCAGCGTTGAATGGGGGGGTTACGGAGATGAGCAGTTCTTC
15	TRBV28	TRBD2	TRBJ2-7	CASSSQREATYEQYF	TGTGCCAGCAGCTCCCAGCGGGAGGCCACCTACGAGCAGTACTTC
18	TRBV18	.	TRBJ2-6	CASSPLIAAGSGANVLTF	TGTGCCAGCTCACCATTGATAGCAGCAGGCTCTGGGGCCAACGTCCTGACTTTC
12	TRBV20-1	TRBD1	TRBJ2-7	CSATDRGHEQYF	TGCAGTGCGACCGACAGGGGACACGAGCAGTACTTC
17	TRBV7-2	TRBD1	TRBJ2-2	CASSFTGTGGGTGELFF	TGTGCCAGCAGCTTCACCGGGACAGGGGGGGGGACCGGGGAGCTGTTTTTT
12	TRBV2	TRBD2	TRBJ2-7	CASRTSGRLVYF	TGTGCCAGCAGGACTAGCGGGAGGTTGGTGTACTTC
15	TRBV3-1	.	TRBJ2-1	CASSRWEGGYNEQFF	TGTGCCAGCAGCCGTTGGGAAGGGGGGTACAATGAGCAGTTCTTC
14	TRBV3-1	TRBD1	TRBJ2-7	CASSPGQGIHEQYF	TGTGCCAGCAGCCCGGGACAGGGGATCCACGAGCAGTACTTC